Below are 32 T cell receptor beta chains sequenced from a single sample in a study of blood T cell repertoires in COVID-19. Assay: immunoSEQ multiplex PCR; the TCRdb copy retains only in-frame clones and omits some. The sample includes around 300,000 clones, 89% of them seen just once. Sequenced: PBMCs or T cells enriched from blood (not recorded which). These receptors all come from a woman in her 30s who had recovered from COVID-19.

The chain carries TRBV5-1 and TRBJ2-1; TRBD2 matches 12 bases. The V gene end was trimmed by 1 base and the J gene end by 7 bases; junction bases not matched to a gene: 3. The germline V gene encodes CDR1 SGHRS and CDR2 YFSETQ. The CDR3 is 15 residues long. CDR3 nucleotides: TGCGCCAGCAGCTTGCTTGGGACTAGCGGGAATGAGCAGTTCTTC. Protein sequence: CASSLLGTSGNEQFF.

The chain carries TRBV28 and TRBJ2-1; perhaps TRBD2 as D (6 bases). There are 14 residues in the CDR3. V shed 8 bases and J shed 5 bases, with 16 bases lying between them. Germline V CDR1 and CDR2: MDHEN, SYDVKM. CDR3 sequence reads: CASQSAGTNNEQFF. The CDR3 coding sequence is TGTGCCAGCCAGTCAGCGGGTACGAACAATGAGCAGTTCTTC.

The CDR3 loop is CASSTTGTYEQYF. CDR3 nucleotide sequence: TGTGCCAGTAGCACGACAGGGACTTACGAGCAGTACTTC. The J gene is TRBJ2-7, the V gene TRBV19, with D perhaps TRBD1 (7 bases). CDR1 and CDR2 from the germline V gene are LNHDA and SQIVND (reference sequence). V lost 6 bases and J 4 bases, leaving 13 bases between the germline ends. The CDR3 is 13 amino acids. Full variable domain (missing parts from reference TRBV19 and TRBJ2-7): DGGITQSPKYLFRKEGQNVTLSCEQNLNHDAMYWYRQDPGQGLRLIYYSQIVNDFQKGDIAEGYSVSREKKESFPLTVTSAQKNPTAFYLCASSTTGTYEQYFGPGTRLTVT.

This clone has more than one count but fewer than ten. This chain connects TRBV3-1 (or the pseudogene TRBV3-2) to TRBJ1-1; perhaps TRBD1 as D (5 bases). V lost 4 bases and J 0 bases, leaving 9 bases between the germline ends. CDR3 length: 14 residues. Germline lookup yields CDR1 LGHDT and CDR2 YNNKEL (reference sequence). In DNA, the CDR3 is TGTGCCAGCAGCCTAGGGGCCCTGAACACTGAAGCTTTCTTT. Its translation is CASSLGALNTEAFF.

Only one count was recorded for this clone. This chain joins TRBV27 and TRBJ2-1; 11 bases fit TRBD2. Per the germline V gene, CDR1 is MNHEY and CDR2 is SMNVEV (reference sequence). Unmatched junction bases numbered 13, after V lost 4 bases and J lost 11 bases. There are 16 residues in the CDR3. CDR3 amino acids: CASSSKPPTSGRKQFF. For the CDR3, the DNA is TGTGCCAGCAGTTCAAAACCCCCCACTAGCGGGAGAAAGCAGTTCTTC.

This chain links TRBV6-5 with TRBJ2-5; D unresolved. The CDR3 is 12 residues long. Trimming stripped 4 bases from V and 0 bases from J, with 3 bases between. Germline CDR1 and CDR2: MNHEY and SVGAGI. The CDR3 nucleotides are TGTGCCAGCAGTTCGTACCAAGAGACCCAGTACTTC. Translation: CASSSYQETQYF.

The V gene is TRBV27, the J gene TRBJ1-5; D not resolved. Germline V lookup: CDR1 MNHEY, CDR2 SMNVEV (reference sequence). V was trimmed by 3 bases and J by 2 bases, leaving 8 bases between them. This CDR3 region has 14 residues. CDR3 region: CASSFQSGNQPQHF. The CDR3 bases are TGTGCCAGCAGTTTTCAGTCCGGCAATCAGCCCCAGCATTTT.

This chain links TRBV5-4 with TRBJ2-3; TRBD2 matches 10 bases. The J segment lost 3 bases and the V segment lost 6 bases, leaving 7 bases of the junction unmatched. CDR1 is SGHNT, CDR2 YYREEE, per germline (reference sequence). This CDR3 has 15 residues. CDR3 loop: CASTEKREGTDTQYF. The CDR3 region has the DNA TGTGCCAGCACCGAGAAGCGGGAGGGGACAGATACGCAGTATTTT.

The chain recombines TRBV7-9 with TRBJ2-3; 16 nucleotides line up with TRBD2. The CDR3 sequence is 18 residues long. The J segment lost 10 bases and the V segment lost 4 bases, leaving 14 bases of the junction unmatched. Germline values: CDR1 SEHNR, CDR2 FQNEAQ (reference sequence). The CDR3 sequence is CASSSPRGTSGRGLPQYF. The CDR3 region has the DNA TGTGCCAGCAGCTCCCCTCGGGGGACTAGCGGGAGGGGCCTCCCGCAGTATTTT.

The J gene is TRBJ2-2, the V gene TRBV9, with TRBD2 matching over 7 bases. In germline, CDR1 is SGDLS, CDR2 YYNGEE. The CDR3 has 14 residues. The ends lost 4 bases at V and 5 bases at J; junction bases unmatched: 5. The CDR3 coding sequence is TGTGCCAGCAGCCTCCGTAGCGGGACCGGGGAGCTGTTTTTT. Protein: CASSLRSGTGELFF.

This clone has a single count. The chain recombines TRBV28 with TRBJ2-1; a possible D gene is TRBD2 (6 bases). This CDR3 has 15 residues. CDR1 is MDHEN, CDR2 SYDVKM, per germline. Trimming took off 4 bases at V and 7 bases at J, with 17 bases between the two ends. CDR3: CASSSTQRVGNEQFF. Here the CDR3 DNA reads TGTGCCAGCAGTTCCACCCAGCGGGTGGGGAATGAGCAGTTCTTC.

The chain joins TRBV6-5 to TRBJ2-2; tentatively, D is TRBD1 (5 bases). V was pared by 6 bases and J by 2 bases, with 10 bases between. Germline CDR1 is MNHEY and CDR2 is SVGAGI. The CDR3 is 14 amino acids. CDR3 nucleotides: TGTGCCAGCAGGCTCCGGACAAACACCGGGGAGCTGTTTTTT. It is translated as CASRLRTNTGELFF.

V usage is TRBV28 and J usage is TRBJ1-3; D is unresolved. The V gene's germline CDR1 is MDHEN and CDR2 SYDVKM. Trimming removed 2 bases at V and 0 bases at J, with 11 bases between. The CDR3 totals 16 residues. The CDR3 sequence: CASSLPTSSSGNTIYF. The CDR3 bases are TGTGCCAGCAGTTTACCGACATCGAGCTCTGGAAACACCATATATTTT.

The V call is TRBV6-6, the J call TRBJ1-5; 11 nucleotides line up with TRBD1. Germline V gene data show CDR1 as MNHNY and CDR2 as SVGAGI (reference sequence). This CDR3 is 15 amino acids long. V lost 6 bases, J lost 9 bases, and 10 bases stayed unmatched. The CDR3 loop reads CASRDRDRGILPQHF. DNA for the CDR3: TGTGCCAGCAGGGACCGGGACAGGGGGATTCTGCCCCAGCATTTT.

The V call is TRBV12-5, the J call TRBJ2-5, with 10 bases matching TRBD1. Germline assignment: CDR1 LGHNT and CDR2 FRNRAP. Trimming cost V 5 bases and J 5 bases; bases outside gene matches: 8. This CDR3 has 15 residues. The CDR3 here is CASGHGQGVRETQYF. In DNA, the CDR3 is TGTGCTAGTGGTCACGGACAGGGGGTTCGGGAGACCCAGTACTTC.

The chain is built from TRBV14 and TRBJ1-2; 7 nucleotides align to TRBD1. CDR3 length equals 14 residues. V gave up 4 bases and J gave up 4 bases; unmatched junction bases: 6. Germline-derived CDR1 and CDR2 are SGHDN and FVKESK. The CDR3 reads CASSPGQLAYGYTF. DNA for the CDR3: TGTGCCAGCAGCCCGGGACAGCTTGCCTATGGCTACACCTTC.

The J gene is TRBJ2-3, the V gene TRBV4-2; TRBD2 matches 8 bases. With 2 bases clipped from V and 2 bases from J, the junction kept 3 bases outside the gene matches. Germline-derived CDR1 and CDR2 are LGHNA and YNFKEQ. There are 15 residues in the CDR3. The CDR3 reads CASSQIAGYTDTQYF. CDR3 bases: TGTGCCAGCAGCCAAATAGCGGGGTACACAGATACGCAGTATTTT.

The V call is TRBV6-5, the J call TRBJ1-2, with TRBD1 identical over 7 bases. Unmatched junction bases numbered 17, after V lost 8 bases and J lost 8 bases. The CDR3 length is 15 residues. Per germline, CDR1 MNHEY and CDR2 SVGAGI. The DNA of the CDR3 is TGTGCCAGCTGGCGACAGGGATTAAGCCCGTTGGGCTACACCTTC. It is translated as CASWRQGLSPLGYTF.

The rearrangement joins TRBV19 to TRBJ2-5; 7 nucleotides line up with TRBD2. Germline V gene lookup returns CDR1 LNHDA and CDR2 SQIVND (reference sequence). With 7 bases clipped from V and 0 bases from J, the junction kept 5 bases outside the gene matches. This CDR3 has 14 amino acids. CDR3 protein: CASTGEGNQETQYF. As DNA, the CDR3 is TGTGCCAGTACCGGGGAGGGAAACCAAGAGACCCAGTACTTC.

The rearrangement joins TRBV7-2 to TRBJ1-1; TRBD1 might be the D (6 bases). Per germline, CDR1 SGHTA and CDR2 FQGNSA. Trimming cost V 0 bases and J 3 bases, with 8 bases left between them. The CDR3 covers 14 residues. Written as DNA, the CDR3 is TGTGCCAGCAGCTTAGCTGCAGGGGACACTGAAGCTTTCTTT. Protein product: CASSLAAGDTEAFF.

The chain couples TRBV6-5 to TRBJ1-2; perhaps TRBD1 as D (6 bases). The CDR3 spans 15 residues. Germline V gene lookup returns CDR1 MNHEY and CDR2 SVGAGI. With 2 bases removed from V and 3 bases from J, the gap between germline ends came to 13 bases. The CDR3 reads CASSYHRDIDYGYTF. The CDR3 coding sequence is TGTGCCAGCAGTTACCACAGGGATATAGACTATGGCTACACCTTC.

The J gene is TRBJ2-7, the V gene TRBV18; 7 positions agree with TRBD2. Per germline, CDR1 KGHSH and CDR2 LQKENI. The CDR3 has 11 residues. Losses at the gene ends were 3 bases for V and 7 bases for J; bases not matched to a gene: 0. The CDR3, as DNA: TGTGCCAGCTCACCGGGACTAGAGCAGTACTTC. Its protein is CASSPGLEQYF.

This chain's CDR3 is CASSGHHGGVEAFF. In DNA form, the CDR3 reads TGTGCCAGCAGCGGACACCACGGGGGTGTTGAAGCTTTCTTT. The chain has TRBV7-2 and TRBJ1-1; maybe TRBD1 (5 bases). Trimming pared 5 bases from V and 7 bases from J, leaving 17 bases between. CDR1 and CDR2 (germline): SGHTA, FQGNSA. The CDR3 consists of 14 residues. The complete variable domain, with remaining parts taken from reference TRBV7-2 and TRBJ1-1, reads GAGVSQSPSNKVTEKGKDVELRCDPISGHTALYWYRQSLGQGLEFLIYFQGNSAPDKSGLPSDRFSAERTGGSVSTLTIQRTQQEDSAVYLCASSGHHGGVEAFFGQGTRLTVV.

The chain is built from TRBV5-6 and TRBJ1-1, with D tentatively TRBD1 (6 bases). The CDR3 consists of 17 residues. Germline loops: CDR1 SGHDT, CDR2 YYEEEE. With 0 bases removed from V and 8 bases from J, the gap between germline ends came to 23 bases. As DNA, the CDR3 is TGTGCCAGCAGCTTGGACTACAGGGAAACTGTCTTGCCCGAAGCTTTCTTT. The encoded protein is CASSLDYRETVLPEAFF.

This chain uses TRBV6-5 with TRBJ2-7, with D possibly matching TRBD2 (6 bases). The CDR3 is 14 amino acids. Germline V gene sequence: CDR1 MNHEY, CDR2 SVGAGI. Trimming shortened V by 6 bases and J by 5 bases, and 17 bases separated the two germline ends. CDR3 sequence reads: CASSNWGLVNEQYF. CDR3 nucleotides: TGTGCCAGCAGCAATTGGGGACTGGTCAACGAGCAGTACTTC.

This clone was counted a single time. CDR3 sequence (DNA): TGTGCCTGGAGTGTACTCGGGACTTTCAAGACCCAGTACTTC. It translates to CAWSVLGTFKTQYF. J is TRBJ2-5 and V is TRBV30; possibly TRBD2 for D (6 bases). Trimming stripped 0 bases from V and 6 bases from J, with 14 bases between. This CDR3 comprises 14 residues. Germline V gene sequence: CDR1 GTSNPN, CDR2 SVGIG (reference sequence).

The chain combines TRBV28 with TRBJ1-2, with TRBD1 as a possible D gene (5 bases). Between the trimmed V and J ends, which lost 1 base and 4 bases, there was a span of 13 bases. The CDR3 has 15 amino acids. Germline CDR1 reads MDHEN; CDR2 reads SYDVKM. The CDR3 loop is CASSLSGRAIYGYTF. The CDR3 nucleotides read TGTGCCAGCAGTTTATCCGGCAGGGCCATCTATGGCTACACCTTC.

V is TRBV4-1 and J is TRBJ2-5; unclear D gene. V lost 2 bases, J lost 5 bases, and 12 bases lay in between. Germline-derived CDR1 and CDR2 are MGHRA and YSYEKL. The CDR3 covers 14 residues. The CDR3 reads CASSQLPSGETQYF. In nucleotides, the CDR3 is TGCGCCAGCAGCCAACTACCGTCCGGGGAGACCCAGTACTTC.

This chain joins TRBV5-8 and TRBJ2-7; 9 bases line up with TRBD2. Per the germline V gene, CDR1 is SGHTS and CDR2 is YDEGEE. The CDR3 extends over 15 amino acids. V shed 0 bases, J shed 3 bases, and the junction held 4 bases outside the gene matches. The CDR3 loop is CASSLAGGGDYEQYF. The CDR3 DNA is TGTGCCAGCAGCTTGGCCGGCGGGGGGGACTACGAGCAGTACTTC.

In this sample, this clone turned up once. The chain joins TRBV9 to TRBJ2-1; D may be TRBD1 (6 bases). The CDR3 contains 15 residues. Trimming removed 0 bases at V and 0 bases at J, with 7 bases between. Germline V gene sequence: CDR1 SGDLS, CDR2 YYNGEE. CDR3 region: CASSVAQGSYNEQFF. CDR3 bases: TGTGCCAGCAGCGTAGCACAGGGCTCCTACAATGAGCAGTTCTTC.

The rearrangement links TRBV6-5 to TRBJ2-2, with D maybe TRBD1 (6 bases). The germline gives CDR1 MNHEY, CDR2 SVGAGI. The ends were cut back, 6 bases at V and 3 bases at J, with 11 bases in the middle. The CDR3 consists of 14 residues. The DNA of the CDR3 is TGTGCCAGCAGACGACAGGCCGACACCGGGGAGCTGTTTTTT. This gives the protein CASRRQADTGELFF.

This rearrangement joins TRBV25-1 to TRBJ2-7, with 7 bases that match TRBD1. The CDR3 consists of 15 residues. The V and J ends lost 1 base and 4 bases, in that order; junction bases with no gene match: 7. Germline V gene sequence: CDR1 MGHDK, CDR2 SYGVNS. The CDR3 reads CASSEFIGRGYEQYF. The DNA of the CDR3 is TGTGCCAGCAGTGAATTCATAGGCAGGGGGTACGAGCAGTACTTC.